This TCR beta chain was documented in a study of CD8+ T cells in alopecia areata. The CDR3 totals 12 residues. V was trimmed by 1 base and J by 3 bases, leaving 2 bases between them. Per the germline V gene, CDR1 is SEHNR and CDR2 is FQNEAQ (reference sequence). Investigators isolated RNA and reverse transcribed it into cDNA to act as the sequencing template. This table comes from immunoSEQ multiplex PCR, and its TCRdb copy is limited to in-frame clones, with some not included. This sample has around 200,000 clones, with roughly 50% found just once. Notes on this clone: Other DNA variants within this sample encode the same CDR3.

Documented treatment: oral pan-JAK inhibitor, 5-10 mg twice daily. The gene calls are TRBV7-9 and TRBJ2-3, with D unresolved. The TCR sequence derives from a human donor with alopecia areata. Sequences were derived from CD8+ T cells sorted from blood, sampled at week 24, from a patient treated with tofacitinib. This CDR3 is CASSLGTDTQYF. The CDR3 region has the DNA TGTGCCAGCAGCTTAGGGACAGATACGCAGTATTTT.